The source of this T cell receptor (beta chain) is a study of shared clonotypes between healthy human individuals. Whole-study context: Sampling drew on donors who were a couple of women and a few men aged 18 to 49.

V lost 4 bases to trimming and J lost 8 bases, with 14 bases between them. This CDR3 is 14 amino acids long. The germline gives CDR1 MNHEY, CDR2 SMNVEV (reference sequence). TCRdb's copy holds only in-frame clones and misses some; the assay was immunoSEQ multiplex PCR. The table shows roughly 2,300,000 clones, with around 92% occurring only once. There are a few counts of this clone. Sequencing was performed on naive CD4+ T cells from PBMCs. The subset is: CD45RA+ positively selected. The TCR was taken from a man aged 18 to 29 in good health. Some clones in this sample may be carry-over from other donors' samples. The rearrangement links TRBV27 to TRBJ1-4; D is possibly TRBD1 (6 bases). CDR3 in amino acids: CASSSAQGREKLFF. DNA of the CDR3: TGTGCCAGCAGTTCCGCTCAGGGGAGGGAAAAACTGTTTTTT.